This entry concerns a single T cell receptor beta chain. Its antigen remains unknown. The data were obtained in a study of cytomegalovirus exposure and HLA in healthy donors. In the study overall: Early on, a data release was issued that held 80 million to 90 million unique TCRs from HLA-typed donors. Across almost 400 genotyped donors, about 86% landed in the Caucasian-associated ancestry cluster.

With 60 Vbeta and 13 Jbeta primers, the PCR was carried out. The table came from immunoSEQ multiplex PCR; TCRdb's copy has only in-frame clones and leaves some out. Found here are under 200,000 clones, roughly 87% of them singletons; the top ten hold around 0.99%. Overall study results and limits: It was reported in a later analysis that an Asian-associated ancestry cluster showed fewer N-insertions than the roughly 670-donor mean. TCR beta sequences reportedly predicted most subjects' HLA-A and HLA-B alleles accurately.

Germline CDR1 is MDHEN and CDR2 is SYDVKM. With 6 bases removed from V and 8 bases from J, the gap between germline ends came to 11 bases. This CDR3 has 12 residues. The TCR comes from a boy aged 2-9 years in good health and CMV-seronegative. The sequenced sample was PBMCs. The chain is built from TRBV28 and TRBJ2-1; no definite D call. CDR3: CASSRRAHEQFF. The CDR3 coding sequence is TGTGCCAGCAGCCGGCGAGCGCATGAGCAGTTCTTC.